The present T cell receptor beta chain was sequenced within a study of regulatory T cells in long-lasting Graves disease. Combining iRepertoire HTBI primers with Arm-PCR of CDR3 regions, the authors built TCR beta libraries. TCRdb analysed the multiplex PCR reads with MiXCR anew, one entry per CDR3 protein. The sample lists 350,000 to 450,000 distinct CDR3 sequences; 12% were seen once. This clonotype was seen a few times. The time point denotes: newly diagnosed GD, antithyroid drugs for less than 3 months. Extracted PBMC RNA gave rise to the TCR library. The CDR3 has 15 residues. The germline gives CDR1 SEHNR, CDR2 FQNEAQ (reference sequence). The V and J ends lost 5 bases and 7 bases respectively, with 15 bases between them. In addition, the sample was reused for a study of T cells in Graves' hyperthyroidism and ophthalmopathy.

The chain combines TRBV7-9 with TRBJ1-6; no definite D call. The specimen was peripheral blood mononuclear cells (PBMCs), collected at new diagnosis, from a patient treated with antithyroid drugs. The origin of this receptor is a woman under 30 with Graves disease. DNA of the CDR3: TGTGCCAGCAGCATCGAAAGCGGGTGGAATTCACCCCTCCACTTT. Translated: CASSIESGWNSPLHF.